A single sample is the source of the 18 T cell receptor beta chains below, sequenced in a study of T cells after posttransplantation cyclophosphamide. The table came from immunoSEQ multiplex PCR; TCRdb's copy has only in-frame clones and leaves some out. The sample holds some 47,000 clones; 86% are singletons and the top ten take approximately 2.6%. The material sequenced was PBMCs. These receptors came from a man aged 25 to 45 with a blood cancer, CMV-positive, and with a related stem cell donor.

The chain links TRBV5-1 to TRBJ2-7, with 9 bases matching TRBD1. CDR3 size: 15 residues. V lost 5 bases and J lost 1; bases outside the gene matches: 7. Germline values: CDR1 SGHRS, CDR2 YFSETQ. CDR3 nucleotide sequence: TGCGCCAGCAGGTACGCGGGACAGGGATCCTACGAGCAGTACTTC. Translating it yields CASRYAGQGSYEQYF. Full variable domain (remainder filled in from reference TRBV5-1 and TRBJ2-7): KAGVTQTPRYLIKTRGQQVTLSCSPISGHRSVSWYQQTPGQGLQFLFEYFSETQRNKGNFPGRFSGRQFSNSRSEMNVSTLELGDSALYLCASRYAGQGSYEQYFGPGTRLTVT.

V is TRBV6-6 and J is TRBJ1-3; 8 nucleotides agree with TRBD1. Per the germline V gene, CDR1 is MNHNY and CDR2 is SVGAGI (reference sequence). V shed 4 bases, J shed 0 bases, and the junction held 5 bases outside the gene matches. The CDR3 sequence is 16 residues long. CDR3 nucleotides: TGTGCCAGCAGTTGGGTCGGACAGGGCTCTGGAAACACCATATATTTT. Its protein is CASSWVGQGSGNTIYF.

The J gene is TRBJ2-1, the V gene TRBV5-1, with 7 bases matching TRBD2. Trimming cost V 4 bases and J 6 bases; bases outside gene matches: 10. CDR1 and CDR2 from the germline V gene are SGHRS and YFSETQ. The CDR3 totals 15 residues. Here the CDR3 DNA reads TGCGCCAGCAGCCCCCTCGGCGGGAGTTCCAATGAGCAGTTCTTC. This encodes CASSPLGGSSNEQFF.

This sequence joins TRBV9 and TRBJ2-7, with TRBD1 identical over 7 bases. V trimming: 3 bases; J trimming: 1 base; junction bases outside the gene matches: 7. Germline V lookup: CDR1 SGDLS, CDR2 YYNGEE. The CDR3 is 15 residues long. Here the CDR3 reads CASSARDRASYEQYF. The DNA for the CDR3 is TGTGCCAGCAGCGCCCGGGACAGAGCTTCCTACGAGCAGTACTTC.

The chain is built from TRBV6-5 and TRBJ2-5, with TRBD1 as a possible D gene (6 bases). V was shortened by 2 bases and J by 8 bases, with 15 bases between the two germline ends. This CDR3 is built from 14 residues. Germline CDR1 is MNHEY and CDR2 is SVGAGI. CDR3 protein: CASSYLDRSQTQYF. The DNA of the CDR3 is TGTGCCAGCAGTTACCTCGACAGGTCCCAAACCCAGTACTTC.

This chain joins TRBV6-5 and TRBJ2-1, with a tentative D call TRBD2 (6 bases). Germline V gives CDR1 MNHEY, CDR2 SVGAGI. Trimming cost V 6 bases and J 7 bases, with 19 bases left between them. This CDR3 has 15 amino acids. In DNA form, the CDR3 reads TGTGCCAGCAGCTTTGAGGGGACTTTACTTAATGAGCAGTTCTTC. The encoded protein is CASSFEGTLLNEQFF.

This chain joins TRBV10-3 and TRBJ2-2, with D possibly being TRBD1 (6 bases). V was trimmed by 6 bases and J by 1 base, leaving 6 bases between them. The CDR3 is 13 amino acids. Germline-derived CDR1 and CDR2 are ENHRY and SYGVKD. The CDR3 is CAIRQGNTGELFF. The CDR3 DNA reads TGTGCCATCAGACAGGGGAACACCGGGGAGCTGTTTTTT.

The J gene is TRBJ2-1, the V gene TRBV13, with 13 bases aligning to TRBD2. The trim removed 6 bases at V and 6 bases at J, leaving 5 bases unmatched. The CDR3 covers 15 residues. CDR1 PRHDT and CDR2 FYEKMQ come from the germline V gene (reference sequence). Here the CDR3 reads CASRRTSGRANEQFF. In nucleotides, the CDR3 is TGTGCCAGCAGGCGAACTAGCGGGAGGGCCAATGAGCAGTTCTTC.

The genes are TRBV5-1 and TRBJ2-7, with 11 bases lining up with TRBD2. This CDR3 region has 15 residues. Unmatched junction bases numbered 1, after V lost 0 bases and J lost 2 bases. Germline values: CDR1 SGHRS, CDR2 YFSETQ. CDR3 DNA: TGCGCCAGCAGCTTGGAACTAGCGGGAGCCTACGAGCAGTACTTC. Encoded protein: CASSLELAGAYEQYF. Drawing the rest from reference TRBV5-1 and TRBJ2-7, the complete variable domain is KAGVTQTPRYLIKTRGQQVTLSCSPISGHRSVSWYQQTPGQGLQFLFEYFSETQRNKGNFPGRFSGRQFSNSRSEMNVSTLELGDSALYLCASSLELAGAYEQYFGPGTRLTVT.

CDR3 coding DNA: TGTGCCAGCAGTCTCGGCGGGAACTACGAGCAGTACTTC. Translation gives CASSLGGNYEQYF. This chain uses TRBV27 with TRBJ2-7, with D possibly matching TRBD2 (6 bases). The CDR3 extends over 13 amino acids. Germline V gene sequence: CDR1 MNHEY, CDR2 SMNVEV (reference sequence). Between the trimmed V and J ends, which lost 5 bases and 3 bases, there was a span of 11 bases.

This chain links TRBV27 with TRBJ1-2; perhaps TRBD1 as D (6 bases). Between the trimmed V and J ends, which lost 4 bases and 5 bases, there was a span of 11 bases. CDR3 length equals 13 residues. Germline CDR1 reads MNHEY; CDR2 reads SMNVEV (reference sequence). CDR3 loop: CASSSTGPYGYTF. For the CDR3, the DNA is TGTGCCAGCAGTTCGACAGGTCCATATGGCTACACCTTC.

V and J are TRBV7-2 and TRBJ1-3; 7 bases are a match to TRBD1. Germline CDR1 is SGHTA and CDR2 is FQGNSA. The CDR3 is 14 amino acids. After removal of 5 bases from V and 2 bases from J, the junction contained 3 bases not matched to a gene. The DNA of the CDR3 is TGTGCCAGCAGCCAACAGGGGACTGGAAACACCATATATTTT. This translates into CASSQQGTGNTIYF.

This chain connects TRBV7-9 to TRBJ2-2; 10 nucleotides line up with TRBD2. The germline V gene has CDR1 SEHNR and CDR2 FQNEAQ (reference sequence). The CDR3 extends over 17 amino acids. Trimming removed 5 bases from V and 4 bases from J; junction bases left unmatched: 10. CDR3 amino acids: CASSISSGSTVTGELFF. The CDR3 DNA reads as TGTGCCAGCAGCATTTCTAGCGGGAGTACCGTCACCGGGGAGCTGTTTTTT.

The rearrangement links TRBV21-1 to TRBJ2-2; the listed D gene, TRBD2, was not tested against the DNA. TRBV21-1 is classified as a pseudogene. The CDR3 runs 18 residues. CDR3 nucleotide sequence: TGTGCCAGCAGCAAAGTGGGGACTAGCGGGAGGCTCACCGGGGAGCTGTTTTTT. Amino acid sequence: CASSKVGTSGRLTGELFF.

In nucleotides, the CDR3 is TGTGCCAGCTCACCACCGGGACAGGGGGGTGAAAAACTGTTTTTT. This codes for CASSPPGQGGEKLFF. This rearrangement joins TRBV18 to TRBJ1-4, with 11 nucleotides matching TRBD1. V shed 0 bases, J shed 7 bases, and the junction held 1 base outside the gene matches. Per the germline V gene, CDR1 is KGHSH and CDR2 is LQKENI. CDR3 length: 15 amino acids. The full variable domain, in which reference TRBV18 and TRBJ1-4 provide the parts outside the CDR3, is NAGVMQNPRHLVRRRGQEARLRCSPMKGHSHVYWYRQLPEEGLKFMVYLQKENIIDESGMPKERFSAEFPKEGPSILRIQQVVRGDSAAYFCASSPPGQGGEKLFFGSGTQLSVL.

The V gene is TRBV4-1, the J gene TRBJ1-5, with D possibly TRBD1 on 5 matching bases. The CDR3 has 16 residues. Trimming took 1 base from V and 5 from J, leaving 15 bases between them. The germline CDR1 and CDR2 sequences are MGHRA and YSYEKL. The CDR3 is CASSQVAGREDQPQHF. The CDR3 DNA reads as TGCGCCAGCAGCCAAGTAGCCGGCAGGGAAGATCAGCCCCAGCATTTT.

The CDR3 here is CASSLEAGGYNEQFF. Here the CDR3 DNA reads TGTGCCAGCAGCTTAGAGGCGGGAGGGTACAATGAGCAGTTCTTC. The rearrangement links TRBV13 to TRBJ2-1; 9 nucleotides agree with TRBD2. The CDR3 contains 15 residues. Germline V gene sequence: CDR1 PRHDT, CDR2 FYEKMQ (reference sequence). Trimming cost V 1 base and J 4 bases; bases outside gene matches: 2.

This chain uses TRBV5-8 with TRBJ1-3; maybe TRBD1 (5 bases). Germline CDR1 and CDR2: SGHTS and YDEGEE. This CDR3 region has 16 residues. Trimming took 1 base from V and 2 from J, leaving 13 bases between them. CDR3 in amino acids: CASSLIPRATGNTIYF. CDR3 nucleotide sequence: TGTGCCAGCAGCTTGATCCCCAGGGCAACTGGAAACACCATATATTTT.